The next 20 T cell receptor beta chains were all read from a single sample in a study of response to subunit inactivated influenza vaccine. A single record per CDR3 protein comes from TCRdb applying MiXCR to the RT-PCR reads. This sample yields approximately 250,000 distinct CDR3 sequences, of which 9% to 15% are seen a single time; approximately 7.8% belongs to the top ten. The material was non-naive T cells sorted from PBMCs, obtained approximately 15 days before vaccination. The receptor source for this set is a man in his fifties who received an inactivated influenza vaccine.

V usage is TRBV5-1 and J usage is TRBJ2-1, with 9 bases that match TRBD2. Germline CDR1 SGHRS, CDR2 YFSETQ. J was trimmed by 6 bases and V by 1 base; bases with no gene match: 17. The CDR3 runs 19 residues. The CDR3 DNA is TGCGCCAGCAGCTTGACCGGGGCTAGCGGGAACCTAGCCTGCAATGAGCAGTTCTTC. Translation: CASSLTGASGNLACNEQFF.

This clonotype was counted only a few times. The chain has TRBV5-6 and TRBJ2-4; D is ambiguous. The length of the CDR3 is 12 residues. Germline V lookup: CDR1 SGHDT, CDR2 YYEEEE. V gave up 3 bases and J gave up 5 bases, with 6 bases separating them. CDR3 nucleotides: TGTGCCAGCAGCTCCGTGGAAAACATTCAGTACTTC. This translates into CASSSVENIQYF.

The V gene is TRBV2, the J gene TRBJ2-1, with D possibly TRBD2 on 5 matching bases. The germline V gene has CDR1 SNHLY and CDR2 FYNNEI. V was shortened by 6 bases and J by 15 bases, with 18 bases between the two germline ends. CDR3 length: 12 residues. The CDR3 is CASSQEGVIPFF. CDR3 coding DNA: TGTGCCAGCAGCCAAGAGGGCGTAATCCCGTTCTTC.

This clonotype has a handful of counts. J is TRBJ2-5 and V is TRBV4-1; 10 nucleotides match TRBD2. The CDR3 runs to 16 residues. CDR1 is MGHRA, CDR2 YSYEKL, per germline. V lost 2 bases and J lost 4; bases outside the gene matches: 7. The CDR3 here is CASSQPQGTSAETQYF. Written as DNA, the CDR3 is TGCGCCAGCAGCCAACCACAAGGGACTAGCGCAGAGACCCAGTACTTC.

This clonotype was seen at least ten times. The junction does not match germline at one end; this may be a read error. The chain is built from TRBV7-2 and TRBJ2-1; the match to TRBD1 covers 8 bases. Germline CDR1 SGHTA, CDR2 FQGNSA. This CDR3 has 14 residues. In DNA, the CDR3 is TGTGCCAGCAGCGAAGTCCCCGAACCGGGACAGGAGTCCTTC. Amino acids: CASSEVPEPGQESF.

This sequence joins TRBV10-3 and TRBJ2-2; weak D call: TRBD2 (6 bases). Trimming removed 8 bases at V and 6 bases at J, with 16 bases between. Germline lookup yields CDR1 ENHRY and CDR2 SYGVKD. This CDR3 is built from 14 residues. This CDR3 is CAIAGQGRAGELFF. In nucleotides, the CDR3 is TGTGCCATCGCGGGGCAGGGAAGGGCCGGGGAGCTGTTTTTT.

This clonotype was recorded at least ten times. The gene calls are TRBV11-2 and TRBJ2-7; 9 positions match TRBD1. V was clipped by 5 bases and J by 4 bases; unmatched bases: 6. CDR3 length: 14 amino acids. Per germline, CDR1 SGHAT and CDR2 FQNNGV. The CDR3 DNA reads TGTGCCAGCAGCCCCCGGGACAGGGAATACGAGCAGTACTTC. Translated, it gives CASSPRDREYEQYF.

This clonotype was counted between two and nine times. This chain joins TRBV5-1 and TRBJ1-2, with D possibly TRBD1 on 5 matching bases. Germline V gene lookup returns CDR1 SGHRS and CDR2 YFSETQ. Between the trimmed V and J ends, which lost 4 bases and 0 bases, there was a span of 16 bases. The CDR3 runs 16 residues. CDR3 loop: CASSPWFGATNYGYTF. The CDR3 DNA is TGCGCCAGCAGCCCTTGGTTTGGGGCGACTAACTATGGCTACACCTTC. Filled out from reference TRBV5-1 and TRBJ1-2, the complete variable domain reads KAGVTQTPRYLIKTRGQQVTLSCSPISGHRSVSWYQQTPGQGLQFLFEYFSETQRNKGNFPGRFSGRQFSNSRSEMNVSTLELGDSALYLCASSPWFGATNYGYTFGSGTRLTVV.

This clonotype turned up a few times. The chain joins TRBV12-3 or TRBV12-4 to TRBJ1-2; no reliable D call. CDR3 length: 17 amino acids. V was pared by 2 bases and J by 0 bases, with 16 bases between. DNA for the CDR3: TGTGCCAGCAGTTTATTCCAGGCCAGTGGGACTAACTATGGCTACACCTTC. The encoded protein is CASSLFQASGTNYGYTF.

The chain combines TRBV11-2 with TRBJ2-1; D unclear. This CDR3 is built from 15 residues. The V end lost 4 bases, the J end lost 0 bases, and 10 bases lay between the germline ends. Germline loops: CDR1 SGHAT, CDR2 FQNNGV. The CDR3 nucleotides read TGTGCCAGCAGCTGGAGCCGTGCCTCCTACAATGAGCAGTTCTTC. Residues: CASSWSRASYNEQFF.

In its sample, this clonotype was seen many times. This chain joins TRBV25-1 and TRBJ2-1; TRBD1 might be the D (6 bases). V lost 4 bases and J 3 bases, leaving 19 bases between the germline ends. Looked up from germline, CDR1 is MGHDK and CDR2 is SYGVNS. The CDR3 loop spans 17 amino acids. The CDR3 region has the DNA TGTGCCAGCAGTGCAACCCTCCGGGACAATTACTACAATGAGCAGTTCTTC. Its protein is CASSATLRDNYYNEQFF.

This clonotype came up a few times. V is TRBV4-3 and J is TRBJ1-5, with TRBD1 matching 9 bases. This CDR3 spans 14 amino acids. Germline V gene sequence: CDR1 LGHNA, CDR2 YSLEER. The V gene end was trimmed by 2 bases and the J gene end by 7 bases; junction bases not matched to a gene: 3. The CDR3 here is CASSQRTGEQPQHF. Written as DNA, the CDR3 is TGCGCCAGCAGCCAACGGACAGGGGAGCAGCCCCAGCATTTT.

This clonotype appeared many times. The V call is TRBV29-1, the J call TRBJ2-5; D uncertain. The ends were cut back, 6 bases at V and 3 bases at J, with 17 bases in the middle. This CDR3 is 14 amino acids long. The germline V gene has CDR1 SQVTM and CDR2 ANQGSEA. CDR3 region: CSVPPYDSEETQYF. CDR3 sequence (DNA): TGCAGCGTACCTCCCTATGACTCGGAAGAGACCCAGTACTTC. Based on the CDR3 plus reference TRBV29-1 and TRBJ2-5, the full variable domain is SAVISQKPSRDICQRGTSLTIQCQVDSQVTMMFWYRQQPGQSLTLIATANQGSEATYESGFVIDKFPISRPNLTFSTLTVSNMSPEDSSIYLCSVPPYDSEETQYFGPGTRLLVL.

This clonotype showed up many times. V and J are TRBV28 and TRBJ2-5; 10 bases are a match to TRBD2. This CDR3 comprises 15 residues. CDR1 and CDR2 (germline): MDHEN, SYDVKM. J gave up 1 base and V 6 bases, and 5 bases lay outside the gene matches. This chain's CDR3 is CASSSSGGPQETQYF. In DNA, the CDR3 is TGTGCCAGCAGCTCTAGCGGGGGCCCCCAAGAGACCCAGTACTTC.

This clonotype was seen a handful of times. The V gene is TRBV20-1, the J gene TRBJ2-3, with 14 bases aligning to TRBD2. Trimming took 6 bases from V and 0 from J; bases not matched to a gene: 8. The germline gives CDR1 DFQATT, CDR2 SNEGSKA (reference sequence). CDR3 size: 17 residues. This CDR3 reads CSALGLAGGSSTDTQYF. As DNA, the CDR3 is TGCAGTGCCCTAGGACTAGCGGGGGGATCTAGCACAGATACGCAGTATTTT.

This clonotype was observed a few times. The chain uses TRBV7-9 and TRBJ1-4; possibly TRBD1 for D (6 bases). With 5 bases removed from V and 3 bases from J, the gap between germline ends came to 16 bases. The CDR3 is 16 amino acids. The germline V gene has CDR1 SEHNR and CDR2 FQNEAQ (reference sequence). The CDR3 spells CASSPQGMRSNEKLFF. The DNA for the CDR3 is TGTGCCAGCAGCCCGCAGGGGATGAGGTCTAATGAAAAACTGTTTTTT.

This clonotype was detected a few times. This chain joins TRBV3-1 and TRBJ1-2; TRBD1 might be the D (5 bases). Trimming removed 0 bases from V and 6 bases from J, with 14 bases in between. The CDR3 is 15 residues long. Germline V CDR1 and CDR2: LGHDT, YNNKEL (reference sequence). The CDR3 DNA reads TGTGCCAGCAGCCAAGAGGCGAGACAGTCGAATGGCTACACCTTC. Protein: CASSQEARQSNGYTF.

This clonotype was seen a few times. V usage is TRBV3-1 and J usage is TRBJ1-4; D unresolved. With 11 bases removed from V and 5 bases from J, the gap between germline ends came to 12 bases. The CDR3 has 12 amino acids. From germline, CDR1 is LGHDT and CDR2 YNNKEL (reference sequence). The CDR3 loop reads CAGRRPNEKLFF. For the CDR3, the DNA is TGTGCCGGACGGAGGCCCAATGAAAAACTGTTTTTT.

The gene calls are TRBV5-1 and TRBJ1-3, with D maybe TRBD1 (5 bases). Trimming cost V 3 bases and J 2 bases, with 9 bases left between them. CDR1 SGHRS and CDR2 YFSETQ come from the germline V gene. There are 14 residues in the CDR3. CDR3 bases: TGCGCCAGCAGCTCTGGGGGTGCTGGAAACACCATATATTTT. Translating it yields CASSSGGAGNTIYF. The entire variable domain, with the rest obtained from reference TRBV5-1 and TRBJ1-3, is as follows: KAGVTQTPRYLIKTRGQQVTLSCSPISGHRSVSWYQQTPGQGLQFLFEYFSETQRNKGNFPGRFSGRQFSNSRSEMNVSTLELGDSALYLCASSSGGAGNTIYFGEGSWLTVV.

Many counts were recorded for this clonotype. The chain is built from TRBV12-3 or TRBV12-4 and TRBJ2-1; no firm D call. Trimming pared 5 bases from V and 0 bases from J, leaving 8 bases between. The CDR3 loop spans 14 amino acids. The CDR3 DNA follows: TGTGCCAGCAGTGTCGCGAGCTCCTACAATGAGCAGTTCTTC. Protein sequence: CASSVASSYNEQFF.